This T cell receptor beta chain appears in the sequencing data of a study of early T cells in non-severe SARS-CoV-2 infection. Study background: Bulk RNA isolated from unsorted whole blood underwent sequencing; chains were not paired. Study observations and caveats: Anti-spike CD8 specificities were favored by VDJdb matching, whose results missed private and CD4 specificities.

A single record per CDR3 protein comes from TCRdb applying MiXCR to the 5' RACE reads. The sample lists roughly 41,000 distinct CDR3 sequences; roughly 6.2% were seen once. This CDR3 region has 18 residues. From germline, CDR1 is SEHNR and CDR2 FQNEAQ (reference sequence). The V end lost 3 bases, the J end lost 4 bases, and 25 bases lay between the germline ends. Many counts were recorded for this clonotype. Its antigen remains unidentified. The V call is TRBV7-9, the J call TRBJ2-7; D might be TRBD1 (6 bases). The TCR originated in an adult who was a healthcare worker with PCR-confirmed SARS-CoV-2 infection or an uninfected control (not recorded which). Material: whole blood. The CDR3 nucleotides are TGTGCCAGCAGCTTTAGAGGCAGGGGAGCCCGTGAGGGGTACGAGCAGTACTTC. Protein: CASSFRGRGAREGYEQYF.